This TCR beta chain was found in a study of monozygotic twins with inflammatory bowel disease. Overall study findings and caveats: Support for a single strong signal or clonotype associated with IBD was absent. Lower TCRbeta diversity (inverse Simpson) was seen in IBD patients than in healthy co-twins.

From 3,500 to 4,500 ng of total RNA, each TCR library was prepared. TCRdb re-called the 5' RACE reads, yielding one record per CDR3 amino acid sequence without DNA. The clone table shows some 450,000 distinct CDR3 sequences, with the ten largest holding 2.4%. The CDR3 has 15 amino acids. CDR1 is SGHTA, CDR2 FQGNSA, per germline. Notes on this clonotype: No antigen is known for it.

The material sequenced was blood. This chain links TRBV7-2 with TRBJ2-3; TCRdb reports TRBD1, a call that lacks DNA to check it against. This TCR was recovered from a human donor with ulcerative colitis or Crohn's disease, or a healthy co-twin of an affected twin (not recorded which). CDR3 sequence: CASSLTGTSADTQYF.